Listed here are 11 T cell receptor beta chains from one sample, sequenced in a study of T-cell reconstitution after alpha-beta-depleted transplantation in children. Unique molecular identifiers were used to barcode this TCRbeta library. TCRdb passed the PCR reads through MiXCR, listing each CDR3 protein once. This sample has more than 250,000 distinct CDR3 sequences, with more than 8% found just once. The input for sequencing was PBMCs from the stem cell graft donor, taken from the stem cell graft. The origin of the receptors is a human donor who donated a stem cell graft to a child with SCID.

This clonotype was recorded many times. V is TRBV2 and J is TRBJ2-3; 11 bases map to TRBD1. Germline-derived CDR1 and CDR2 are SNHLY and FYNNEI. The V gene end was trimmed by 5 bases and the J gene end by 3 bases; junction bases not matched to a gene: 4. The CDR3 length is 15 residues. CDR3 coding DNA: TGTGCCAGCAGTTACGGACAGGGGGCGACAGATACGCAGTATTTT. This sequence encodes CASSYGQGATDTQYF.

This chain uses TRBV3-1 with TRBJ2-3, with a weak D call TRBD1 (6 bases). Trimming took 7 bases from V and 3 from J, leaving 17 bases between them. Germline V gene sequence: CDR1 LGHDT, CDR2 YNNKEL (reference sequence). CDR3 length: 15 residues. CDR3 protein: CASTKQVTGTDTQYF. CDR3 nucleotide sequence: TGTGCCAGCACCAAACAGGTCACAGGGACAGATACGCAGTATTTT.

This clonotype showed up just a few times. This chain uses TRBV5-6 with TRBJ1-2; a weak D match, TRBD1 (5 bases). The CDR3 loop spans 17 amino acids. Germline CDR1 is SGHDT and CDR2 is YYEEEE. V was cut by 0 bases and J by 8 bases, with 23 bases left in between. Here the CDR3 reads CASSLVVPGQAAGGYTF. CDR3 nucleotide sequence: TGTGCCAGCAGCTTGGTGGTCCCGGGGCAGGCGGCGGGGGGCTACACCTTC.

The V gene is TRBV7-9, the J gene TRBJ2-5; tentatively, D is TRBD1 (6 bases). The CDR3 covers 16 residues. Trimming shortened V by 6 bases and J by 1 base, and 18 bases separated the two germline ends. The V gene's germline CDR1 is SEHNR and CDR2 FQNEAQ (reference sequence). The CDR3 DNA reads TGTGCCAGCAGTAACGCAGGGGAAGGGATCCAAGAGACCCAGTACTTC. The encoded protein is CASSNAGEGIQETQYF.

This clonotype was counted many times. The chain recombines TRBV7-2 with TRBJ2-7, with 8 positions matching TRBD1. The CDR3 is 13 residues long. V was pared by 4 bases and J by 5 bases, with 4 bases of the junction left unmatched. Germline V gives CDR1 SGHTA, CDR2 FQGNSA. The CDR3 nucleotides are TGTGCCAGCAGCTCGCGGACAGGGAACGAGCAGTACTTC. This sequence encodes CASSSRTGNEQYF.

This clonotype was seen ten or more times. This sequence joins TRBV5-4 and TRBJ1-1, with D perhaps matching TRBD1 (5 bases). The germline V and J ends were trimmed by 1 base and 0 bases, with 7 bases remaining between them. There are 14 residues in the CDR3. Germline loops: CDR1 SGHNT, CDR2 YYREEE (reference sequence). Here the CDR3 reads CASSLTTVNTEAFF. In DNA, the CDR3 is TGTGCCAGCAGCTTGACGACAGTGAACACTGAAGCTTTCTTT.

This clonotype occurred a few times. The chain is built from TRBV12-3 or TRBV12-4 and TRBJ1-2; maybe TRBD1 (5 bases). This CDR3 has 13 amino acids. The V and J ends lost 3 bases and 8 bases respectively, with 13 bases between them. CDR3 sequence: CASSFGQGKGYTF. The DNA for the CDR3 is TGTGCCAGCAGTTTCGGTCAGGGCAAGGGCTACACCTTC.

There are many counts of this clonotype. This chain joins TRBV5-6 and TRBJ1-1; D is ambiguous. Trimming pared 1 base from V and 0 bases from J, leaving 10 bases between. This CDR3 has 15 amino acids. The germline gives CDR1 SGHDT, CDR2 YYEEEE. DNA of the CDR3: TGTGCCAGCAGCTTGATCGGCGCGTTGAACACTGAAGCTTTCTTT. This encodes CASSLIGALNTEAFF. The full variable domain, rest sourced from reference TRBV5-6 and TRBJ1-1, is DAGVTQSPTHLIKTRGQQVTLRCSPKSGHDTVSWYQQALGQGPQFIFQYYEEEERQRGNFPDRFSGHQFPNYSSELNVNALLLGDSALYLCASSLIGALNTEAFFGQGTRLTVV.

Only a few counts were recorded for this clonotype. The chain recombines TRBV7-9 with TRBJ1-4, with 7 bases that match TRBD1. The junction had 11 bases not matched to a gene; V was cut back by 5 bases and J by 5 bases. This CDR3 has 16 amino acids. Germline V gene sequence: CDR1 SEHNR, CDR2 FQNEAQ (reference sequence). The CDR3 DNA sequence: TGTGCCAGCAGCCTACCTCGGGACAGAAACAATGAAAAACTGTTTTTT. Translation: CASSLPRDRNNEKLFF.

This clonotype was seen many times. V gene TRBV3-1 combines with J gene TRBJ2-3, with unresolved D. Germline V CDR1 and CDR2: LGHDT, YNNKEL (reference sequence). The CDR3 totals 15 residues. Between the trimmed V and J ends, which lost 3 bases and 3 bases, there was a span of 13 bases. The CDR3 bases are TGTGCCAGCAGCCAGGTGGTGACTGGGACAGATACGCAGTATTTT. Encoded protein: CASSQVVTGTDTQYF.

This sequence joins TRBV27 and TRBJ1-2, with a tentative D call TRBD1 (6 bases). CDR1 and CDR2 (germline): MNHEY, SMNVEV (reference sequence). The CDR3 length is 13 residues. Trimming took 8 bases from V and 2 from J, leaving 12 bases between them. CDR3 residues: CASRGGGNYGYTF. The CDR3 coding sequence is TGTGCCAGCCGAGGGGGGGGGAACTATGGCTACACCTTC.